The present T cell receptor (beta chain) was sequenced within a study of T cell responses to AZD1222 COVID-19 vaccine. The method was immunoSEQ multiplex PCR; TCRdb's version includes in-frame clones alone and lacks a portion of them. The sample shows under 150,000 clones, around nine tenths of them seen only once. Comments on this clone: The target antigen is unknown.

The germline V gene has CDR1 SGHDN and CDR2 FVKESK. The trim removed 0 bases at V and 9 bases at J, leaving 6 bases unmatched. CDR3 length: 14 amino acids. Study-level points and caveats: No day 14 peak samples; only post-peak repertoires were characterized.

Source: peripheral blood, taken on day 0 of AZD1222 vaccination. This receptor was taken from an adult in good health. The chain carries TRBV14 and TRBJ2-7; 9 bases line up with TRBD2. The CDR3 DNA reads TGTGCCAGCAGCCAAGAAATTAGCGGGAGTGCGCAGTACTTC. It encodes CASSQEISGSAQYF.